This TCR beta chain was identified during a study of T cell clones after liver transplantation. Germline-derived CDR1 and CDR2 are LGHNA and YSLEER. The V segment lost 7 bases and the J segment 5 bases; nucleotides outside the gene matches: 7. This CDR3 region has 15 residues. The method was immunoSEQ multiplex PCR; TCRdb's version includes in-frame clones alone and lacks a portion of them. This repertoire shows approximately 65,000 clones, almost 95% found once; its top ten account for less than 1%. The clonotype originates from a human patient who received a liver transplant. The T cells may come from the graft donor. The sample here was CD4+ T cells from blood, taken less than 27 months after liver transplant. The V call is TRBV4-3, the J call TRBJ2-2; 10 bases line up with TRBD1. CDR3 loop: CASTRDRGMTGELFF. CDR3 sequence (DNA): TGCGCCAGCACCAGGGACAGGGGCATGACCGGGGAGCTGTTTTTT.